This T cell receptor (beta chain) originates from a study of siplizumab effects on memory and regulatory T cells. Study results and limitations: Roughly 80-97% of dividing CD4+ or CD8+ clones were without an attributable naive or memory phenotype. Naive T cell populations appeared to exhibit greater diversity than memory cells and appeared to be major alloresponse contributors. Suppression by proliferating Tregs derived from siplizumab cultures was not verified.

The CDR3 is 17 residues long. Trimming left V 4 bases short and J 0 bases short, with 17 bases between. Germline V gene lookup returns CDR1 MDHEN and CDR2 SYDVKM. A remark on this clone: The antigen remains unidentified.

Profiling relied on immunoSEQ multiplex PCR, and the TCRdb table lists in-frame clones only, not all of them. This sample has more than 85,000 clones, with around nine tenths found just once. Sequencing used CD4+ T cells sorted from blood. The receptor comes from a human donor in good health. V gene TRBV28 combines with J gene TRBJ2-3; weak D call: TRBD2 (6 bases). The CDR3 loop is CASSSAGSGHSTDTQYF. CDR3 DNA sequence: TGTGCCAGCAGTTCTGCCGGTAGCGGACATAGCACAGATACGCAGTATTTT.